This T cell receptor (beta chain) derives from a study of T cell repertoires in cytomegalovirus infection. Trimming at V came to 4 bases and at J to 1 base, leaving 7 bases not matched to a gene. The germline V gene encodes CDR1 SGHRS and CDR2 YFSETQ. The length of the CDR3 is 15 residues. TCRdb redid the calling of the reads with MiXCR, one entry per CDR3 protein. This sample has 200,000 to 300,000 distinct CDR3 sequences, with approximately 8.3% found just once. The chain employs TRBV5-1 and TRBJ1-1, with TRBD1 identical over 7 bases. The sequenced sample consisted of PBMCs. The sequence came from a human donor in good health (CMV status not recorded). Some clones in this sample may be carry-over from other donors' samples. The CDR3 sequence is CASSTWGQTNTEAFF. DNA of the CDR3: TGCGCCAGCAGCACCTGGGGACAGACGAACACTGAAGCTTTCTTT.